These 8 T cell receptor beta chains were sequenced from one sample in a study of T cells in Graves' hyperthyroidism and ophthalmopathy. Amplified regions were TCR beta CDR3 sequences from RNA transcripts. The TCR CDR3 was amplified in a first-round RT-PCR using the HTBI primer set. Each CDR3 protein is one row after TCRdb ran MiXCR on the multiplex PCR reads. The sample holds about 400,000 distinct CDR3 sequences, about 15% seen once. The sample was blood. These TCRs come from a woman under 40 with Graves' hyperthyroidism.

This clonotype was counted between two and nine times. The V and J genes are TRBV19 and TRBJ2-7, with 8 positions matching TRBD2. Germline lookup yields CDR1 LNHDA and CDR2 SQIVND (reference sequence). This CDR3 has 15 residues. V shed 5 bases, J shed 2 bases, and the junction held 8 bases outside the gene matches. CDR3 DNA sequence: TGTGCCAGTAGTTTGACCGGGACTAGAGCCTACGAGCAGTACTTC. Translated, it gives CASSLTGTRAYEQYF.

This clonotype was found a few times. The chain carries TRBV7-9 and TRBJ2-5; D might be TRBD1 or TRBD2, each matching 5 bases. The V end lost 5 bases, the J end lost 5 bases, and 12 bases lay between the germline ends. Germline values: CDR1 SEHNR, CDR2 FQNEAQ (reference sequence). There are 13 residues in the CDR3. CDR3 protein: CASSRDPSETQYF. The CDR3 nucleotides are TGTGCCAGCAGCCGGGACCCTTCGGAGACCCAGTACTTC.

Points on this clonotype: The final CDR3 position lacks the conserved phenylalanine or tryptophan, pointing to a likely read error. The chain uses TRBV29-1 and TRBJ1-1, with D unclear. The CDR3 has 12 residues. V was pared by 7 bases and J by 1 base, with 10 bases between. Looked up from germline, CDR1 is SQVTM and CDR2 is ANQGSEA. The CDR3: CSGWTENTEAFS. CDR3 coding DNA: TGCAGCGGGTGGACTGAGAACACTGAAGCTTTCTCT.

This clonotype was found many times. CDR3 in DNA: TGTGCCAGCTCACCGTCCCGGGACAGGGAGCAGTACTTC. As protein: CASSPSRDREQYF. The genes are TRBV18 and TRBJ2-7; 8 bases map to TRBD1. The trim removed 3 bases at V and 7 bases at J, leaving 5 bases unmatched. Germline V gene lookup returns CDR1 KGHSH and CDR2 LQKENI. The CDR3 totals 13 residues.

The sample holds a few counts of this clonotype. V and J are TRBV27 and TRBJ1-4, with 8 bases that match TRBD1. This CDR3 is built from 17 residues. J was trimmed by 8 bases and V by 4 bases; bases with no gene match: 15. CDR1 and CDR2 from the germline V gene are MNHEY and SMNVEV (reference sequence). CDR3 region: CASSSLRGQGHREKLFF. DNA of the CDR3: TGTGCCAGCAGTTCCCTTCGAGGACAGGGACACCGCGAAAAACTGTTTTTT. Full variable domain (remainder filled in from reference TRBV27 and TRBJ1-4): EAQVTQNPRYLITVTGKKLTVTCSQNMNHEYMSWYRQDPGLGLRQIYYSMNVEVTDKGDVPEGYKVSRKEKRNFPLILESPSPNQTSLYFCASSSLRGQGHREKLFFGSGTQLSVL.

The chain is built from TRBV10-3 and TRBJ1-4, with 9 nucleotides matching TRBD1. Germline assignment: CDR1 ENHRY and CDR2 SYGVKD. V was clipped by 8 bases and J by 6 bases; unmatched bases: 4. CDR3 length: 13 amino acids. The CDR3: CAIGTGGDEKLFF. The CDR3 region has the DNA TGTGCCATCGGTACAGGGGGCGATGAAAAACTGTTTTTT.

This clonotype was recorded many times. The CDR3 loop is CASSPKGQNTEAFF. CDR3 DNA sequence: TGTGCCAGCTCACCAAAGGGCCAGAACACTGAAGCTTTCTTT. V is TRBV18 and J is TRBJ1-1; D unclear. The germline CDR1 and CDR2 sequences are KGHSH and LQKENI. V was clipped by 2 bases and J by 1 base, with 8 bases between them. This CDR3 has 14 amino acids.

This clonotype appeared many times. The chain combines TRBV7-9 with TRBJ2-3; the match to TRBD2 covers 8 bases. The CDR3 contains 19 residues. The V gene's germline CDR1 is SEHNR and CDR2 FQNEAQ (reference sequence). V was pared by 8 bases and J by 2 bases, with 21 bases of the junction left unmatched. The CDR3 nucleotides read TGTGCCAGCCTACAAAGCCGGAGCGGGGGACCCCCCCCCACAGATACGCAGTATTTT. It encodes CASLQSRSGGPPPTDTQYF.